This T cell receptor (beta chain) was documented in a study of technical replicates of blood from a handful of donors. TCRdb's table, derived via immunoSEQ multiplex PCR, lists solely in-frame clones and lacks some. The sample contains 55,000 to 80,000 clones, about 96% of which appear only once. The CDR3 runs to 13 residues. Germline V gene data show CDR1 as LNHDA and CDR2 as SQIVND (reference sequence). V lost 6 bases and J lost 4, with 12 bases in between. This chain uses TRBV19 with TRBJ1-2; a possible D gene is TRBD1 (5 bases). Input material: T cells isolated from PBMCs. The clonotype originates from a human donor in good health. The CDR3 here is CASSQTESYGYTF. CDR3 DNA: TGTGCCAGTAGCCAGACAGAAAGCTATGGCTACACCTTC.